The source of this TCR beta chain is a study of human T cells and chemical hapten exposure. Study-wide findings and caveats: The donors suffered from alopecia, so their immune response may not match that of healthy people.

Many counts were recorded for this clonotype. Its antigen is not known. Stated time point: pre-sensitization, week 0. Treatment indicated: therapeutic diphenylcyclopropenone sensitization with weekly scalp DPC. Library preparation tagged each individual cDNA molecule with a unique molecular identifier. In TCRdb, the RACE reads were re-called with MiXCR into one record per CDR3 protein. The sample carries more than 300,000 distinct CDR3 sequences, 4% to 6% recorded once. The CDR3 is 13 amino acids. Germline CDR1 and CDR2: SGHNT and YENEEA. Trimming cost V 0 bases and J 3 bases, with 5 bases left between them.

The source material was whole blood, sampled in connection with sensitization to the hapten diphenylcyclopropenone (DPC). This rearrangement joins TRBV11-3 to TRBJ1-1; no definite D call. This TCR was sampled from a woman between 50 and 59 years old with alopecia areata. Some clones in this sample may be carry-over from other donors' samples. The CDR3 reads CASSLDQDTEAFF. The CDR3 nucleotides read TGTGCCAGCAGCTTAGATCAAGACACTGAAGCTTTCTTT. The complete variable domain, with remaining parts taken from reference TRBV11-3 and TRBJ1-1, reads EAGVVQSPRYKIIEKKQPVAFWCNPISGHNTLYWYLQNLGQGPELLIRYENEEAVDDSQLPKDRFSAERLKGVDSTLKIQPAELGDSAVYLCASSLDQDTEAFFGQGTRLTVV.